This T cell receptor (beta chain) was captured by sequencing in a study of T cell responses to AZD1222 COVID-19 vaccine. This table comes from immunoSEQ multiplex PCR, and its TCRdb copy is limited to in-frame clones, with some not included. The data show 85,000 to 110,000 clones, with roughly 88% seen just once and 20% to 25% held by the top ten. This clonotype was sampled from an adult in good health. Sample: peripheral blood, taken on day 0 of AZD1222 vaccination.

The CDR3 bases are TGTGCCAGCTCACGTCTGACTAGCATCAGTACGTCCGGGGAGCTGTTTTTT. Translating it yields CASSRLTSISTSGELFF. The chain recombines TRBV18 with TRBJ2-2, with 7 bases lining up with TRBD2. The CDR3 has 17 residues. CDR1 KGHSH and CDR2 LQKENI come from the germline V gene. V was clipped by 4 bases and J by 6 bases; unmatched bases: 14.